This T cell receptor beta chain appears in the sequencing data of a study of blood T cell repertoires in COVID-19. Overall study: Spain, Italy and the United States supplied samples that represented acute and convalescent COVID-19. The cDNA or gDNA used as material had been derived from T cells, B-cell-depleted T cells, or PBMCs.

Per the study methods: Amplified reference gene primers provided the basis for estimating nucleated cell counts. TCRdb's copy holds only in-frame clones and misses some; the assay was immunoSEQ multiplex PCR. V and J calls and clone size come straight from that table; D and trimming were deduced from the DNA. The sample shows 56,000 or so clones, 86% of them seen only once. Germline V gene sequence: CDR1 LNHDA, CDR2 SQIVND (reference sequence). V lost 6 bases and J lost 1, with 16 bases in between. The CDR3 consists of 15 residues. The receptor was isolated from a human donor in a cohort sampled during active COVID-19. The V and J genes are TRBV19 and TRBJ2-7; maybe TRBD1 (7 bases). Sequencing input: peripheral blood. As DNA, the CDR3 is TGTGCCAGTAGAGGGGGGCCAGGGGGTTCCTACGAGCAGTACTTC. Its translation: CASRGGPGGSYEQYF.